This paragraph reports one T cell receptor beta chain. Sequenced by immunoSEQ multiplex PCR; TCRdb stores in-frame clones only, minus some. The sample records approximately 2.5 million clones, over 85% being singletons. This sample is drawn from a study of shared clonotypes between healthy human individuals. With 6 bases removed from V and 0 bases from J, the gap between germline ends came to 14 bases. CDR1 is SNHLY and CDR2 is FYNNEI in the germline V gene. This CDR3 comprises 15 residues. The TCR sequence derives from a man aged 18 to 29 in good health. Some clones in this sample may be carry-over from other donors' samples. The chain has TRBV2 and TRBJ1-2; D gene ambiguous. Sequenced input: naive CD4+ T cells from PBMCs. The subset denotes: CD45RA+ positively selected. The CDR3 nucleotides read TGTGCCAGCAGGGACTCAGGACCACCTAACTATGGCTACACCTTC. Amino acids: CASRDSGPPNYGYTF.